A single sample is the source of the 5 T cell receptor beta chains below, sequenced in a study of T cell responses to AZD1222 COVID-19 vaccine. Repertoires were generated with immunoSEQ multiplex PCR, while TCRdb's copy carries only in-frame clones and drops some. The repertoire includes some 200,000 clones, 80% to 95% of them detected once, and 3% to 3.5% sits in the top ten. Sequencing was performed on peripheral blood, taken 28 days after the second AZD1222 dose. These receptors originate from an adult who received the AZD1222 COVID-19 vaccine.

CDR3 loop: CASSPRSGGAGNQPQHF. The DNA of the CDR3 is TGTGCCAGCTCACCAAGGAGCGGAGGGGCTGGGAATCAGCCCCAGCATTTT. This chain joins TRBV18 and TRBJ1-5; the D gene is possibly TRBD1 (5 bases). Looked up from germline, CDR1 is KGHSH and CDR2 is LQKENI. This CDR3 region has 17 residues. With 2 bases removed from V and 4 bases from J, the gap between germline ends came to 18 bases.

The chain has TRBV5-1 and TRBJ2-7, with a tentative D call TRBD2 (6 bases). The germline V gene has CDR1 SGHRS and CDR2 YFSETQ. The CDR3 totals 15 residues. Trimming took off 3 bases at V and 0 bases at J, with 13 bases between the two ends. For the CDR3, the DNA is TGCGCCAGCAGCTCGGGGGACTTCCTCTCCTACGAGCAGTACTTC. Translating gives CASSSGDFLSYEQYF.

CDR3 in amino acids: CASSLGTGSDGYTF. CDR3 DNA: TGCGCCAGCAGCCTCGGGACAGGGAGCGATGGCTACACCTTC. J is TRBJ1-2 and V is TRBV4-1; 9 bases fit TRBD1. V lost 4 bases, J lost 6 bases, and 6 bases stayed unmatched. The CDR3 runs 14 residues. Germline CDR1 and CDR2: MGHRA and YSYEKL.

The CDR3 DNA reads TGTGCCAGCTCAACCGGGACAGGGGGTGTGCAGCCCCAGCATTTT. It codes for CASSTGTGGVQPQHF. The V call is TRBV18, the J call TRBJ1-5; 11 bases fit TRBD1. J was trimmed by 7 bases and V by 5 bases; bases with no gene match: 7. This CDR3 spans 15 amino acids. Germline assignment: CDR1 KGHSH and CDR2 LQKENI.

The chain carries TRBV6-6 and TRBJ1-5, with 7 bases aligning to TRBD1. CDR1 and CDR2 from the germline V gene are MNHNY and SVGAGI (reference sequence). J gave up 5 bases and V 0 bases, and 7 bases lay outside the gene matches. The CDR3 sequence is 16 residues long. The CDR3 DNA reads as TGTGCCAGCAGTTACTCCGAAGACAGGGAGTATCAGCCCCAGCATTTT. Its protein is CASSYSEDREYQPQHF.